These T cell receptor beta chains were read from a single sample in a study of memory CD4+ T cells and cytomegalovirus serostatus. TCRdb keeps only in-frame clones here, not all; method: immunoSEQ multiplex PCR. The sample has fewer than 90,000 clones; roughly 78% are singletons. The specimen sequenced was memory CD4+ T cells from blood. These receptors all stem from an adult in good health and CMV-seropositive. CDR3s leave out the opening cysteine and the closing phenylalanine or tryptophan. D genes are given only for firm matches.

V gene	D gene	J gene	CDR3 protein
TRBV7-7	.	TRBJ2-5	ASSLAVGETQY
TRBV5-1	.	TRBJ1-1	ASSWGLGNTEAF
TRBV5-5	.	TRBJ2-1	ASSFRDSNNEQF
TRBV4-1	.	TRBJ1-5	ASSQGRDQPQH
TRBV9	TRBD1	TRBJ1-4	ASSVGRDRGYEKLF
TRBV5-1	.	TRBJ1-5	ASSLGQLGGPQH
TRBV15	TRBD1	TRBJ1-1	ATSRGDSNTEAF
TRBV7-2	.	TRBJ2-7	ASSTNTGLVSDEQY
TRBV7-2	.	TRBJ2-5	ASSLPSSGRTQY
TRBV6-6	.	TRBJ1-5	ASSYGGGQPQH
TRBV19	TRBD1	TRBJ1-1	ASRPRQGVTEAF
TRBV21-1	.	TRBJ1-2	ASSKGPGGYT
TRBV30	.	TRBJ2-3	ACRATGYTDTQY
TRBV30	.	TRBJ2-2	AWRVLANTGELF
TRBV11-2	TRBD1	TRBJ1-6	ASSLTGQAHSPLH
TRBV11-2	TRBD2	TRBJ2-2	ASSNDGTSGGELF
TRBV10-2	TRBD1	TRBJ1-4	ASSEPQGGLKHKHEKLF
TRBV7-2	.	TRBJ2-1	ASSSPGKVEQF
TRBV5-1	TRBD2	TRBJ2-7	ASSLSGGEQY
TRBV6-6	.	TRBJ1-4	ASLAEKLF
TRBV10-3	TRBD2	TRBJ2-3	AISGTSAADTQY
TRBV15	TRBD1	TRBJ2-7	ATSGFDRVKVTGEQY
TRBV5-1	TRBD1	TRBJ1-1	ASSLEPGGNTEAF
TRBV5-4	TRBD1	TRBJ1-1	ASSPKWTGGEEAF
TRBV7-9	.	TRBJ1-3	ASSLTMGGNTIY
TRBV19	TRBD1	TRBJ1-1	ASSKGAGETGKGAF
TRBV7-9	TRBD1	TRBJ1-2	ASSLVPTGGSNGYT
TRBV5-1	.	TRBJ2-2	ASSATGTENTGELF
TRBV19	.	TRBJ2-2	ASSIVPRANTGELF
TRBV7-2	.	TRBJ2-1	ASSLLGGGDEQF
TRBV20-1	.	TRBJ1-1	SASSNTEAF
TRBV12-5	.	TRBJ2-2	ASGLLTTNTAGELF
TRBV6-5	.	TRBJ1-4	ASSSWGDEKLF
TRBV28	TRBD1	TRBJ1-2	ASSLFADLQGAEGYT
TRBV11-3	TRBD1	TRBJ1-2	ASSLPRGPKGYT
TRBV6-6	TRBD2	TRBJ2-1	ASSPSGVYNEQF